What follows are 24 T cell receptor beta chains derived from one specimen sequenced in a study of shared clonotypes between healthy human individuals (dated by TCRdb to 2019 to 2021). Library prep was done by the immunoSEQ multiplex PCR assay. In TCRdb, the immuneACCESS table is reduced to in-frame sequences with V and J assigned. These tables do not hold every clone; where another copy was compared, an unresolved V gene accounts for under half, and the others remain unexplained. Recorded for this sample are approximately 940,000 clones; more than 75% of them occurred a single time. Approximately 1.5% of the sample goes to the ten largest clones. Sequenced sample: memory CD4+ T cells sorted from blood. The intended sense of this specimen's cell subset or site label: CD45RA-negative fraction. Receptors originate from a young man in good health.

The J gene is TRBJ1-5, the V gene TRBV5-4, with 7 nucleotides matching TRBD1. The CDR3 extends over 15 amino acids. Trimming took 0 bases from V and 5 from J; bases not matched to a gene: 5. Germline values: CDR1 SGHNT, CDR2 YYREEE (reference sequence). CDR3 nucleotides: TGTGCCAGCAGCTTGGGGGACAGCCCGGATCAGCCCCAGCATTTT. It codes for CASSLGDSPDQPQHF.

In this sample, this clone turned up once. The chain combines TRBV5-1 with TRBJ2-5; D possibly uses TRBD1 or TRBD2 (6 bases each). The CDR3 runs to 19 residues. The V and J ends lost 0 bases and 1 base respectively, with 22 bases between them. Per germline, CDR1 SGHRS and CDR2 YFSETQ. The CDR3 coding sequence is TGCGCCAGCAGCTTGGGAGGTCTAACGGCAGGGGAGGTCCAAGAGACCCAGTACTTC. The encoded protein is CASSLGGLTAGEVQETQYF. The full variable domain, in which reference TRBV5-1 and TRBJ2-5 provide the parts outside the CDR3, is KAGVTQTPRYLIKTRGQQVTLSCSPISGHRSVSWYQQTPGQGLQFLFEYFSETQRNKGNFPGRFSGRQFSNSRSEMNVSTLELGDSALYLCASSLGGLTAGEVQETQYFGPGTRLLVL.

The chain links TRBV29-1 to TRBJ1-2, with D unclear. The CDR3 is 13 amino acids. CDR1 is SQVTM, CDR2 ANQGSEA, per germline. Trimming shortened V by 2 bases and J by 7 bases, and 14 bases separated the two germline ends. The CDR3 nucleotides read TGCAGCGTTGAATTAGCGGGTGGGTCTGGCTACACCTTC. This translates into CSVELAGGSGYTF. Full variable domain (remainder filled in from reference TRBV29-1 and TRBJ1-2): SAVISQKPSRDICQRGTSLTIQCQVDSQVTMMFWYRQQPGQSLTLIATANQGSEATYESGFVIDKFPISRPNLTFSTLTVSNMSPEDSSIYLCSVELAGGSGYTFGSGTRLTVV.

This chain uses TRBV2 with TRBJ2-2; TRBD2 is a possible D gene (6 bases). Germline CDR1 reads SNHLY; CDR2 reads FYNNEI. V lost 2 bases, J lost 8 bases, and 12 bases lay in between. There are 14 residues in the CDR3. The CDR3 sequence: CASSEFSSAGELFF. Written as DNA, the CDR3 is TGTGCCAGCAGTGAATTCTCTAGCGCTGGGGAGCTGTTTTTT.

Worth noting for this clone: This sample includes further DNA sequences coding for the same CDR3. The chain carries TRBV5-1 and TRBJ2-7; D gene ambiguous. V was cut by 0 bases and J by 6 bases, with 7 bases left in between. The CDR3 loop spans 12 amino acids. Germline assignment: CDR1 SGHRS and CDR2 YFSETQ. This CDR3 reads CASSLEGSEQYF. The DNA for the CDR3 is TGCGCCAGCAGCTTGGAGGGAAGCGAGCAGTACTTC.

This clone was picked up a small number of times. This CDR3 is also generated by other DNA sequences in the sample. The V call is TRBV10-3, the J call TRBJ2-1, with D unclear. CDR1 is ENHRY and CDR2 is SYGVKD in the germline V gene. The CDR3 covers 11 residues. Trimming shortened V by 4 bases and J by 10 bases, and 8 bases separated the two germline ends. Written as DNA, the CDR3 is TGTGCCATCAGTGCCTCTAACGAGCAGTTCTTC. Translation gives CAISASNEQFF.

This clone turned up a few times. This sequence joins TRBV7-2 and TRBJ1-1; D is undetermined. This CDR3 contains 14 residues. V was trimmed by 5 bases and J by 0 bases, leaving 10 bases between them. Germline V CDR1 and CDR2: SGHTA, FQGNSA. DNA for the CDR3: TGTGCCAGCAGCCCCACAGCGGTGAACACTGAAGCTTTCTTT. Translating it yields CASSPTAVNTEAFF.

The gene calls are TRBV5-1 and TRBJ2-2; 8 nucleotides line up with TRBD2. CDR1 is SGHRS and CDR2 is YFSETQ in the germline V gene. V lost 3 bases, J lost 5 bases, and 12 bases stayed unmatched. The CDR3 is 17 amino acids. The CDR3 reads CASSYFGGGPRTGELFF. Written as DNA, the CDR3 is TGCGCCAGCAGCTACTTTGGCGGGGGGCCGCGGACCGGGGAGCTGTTTTTT.

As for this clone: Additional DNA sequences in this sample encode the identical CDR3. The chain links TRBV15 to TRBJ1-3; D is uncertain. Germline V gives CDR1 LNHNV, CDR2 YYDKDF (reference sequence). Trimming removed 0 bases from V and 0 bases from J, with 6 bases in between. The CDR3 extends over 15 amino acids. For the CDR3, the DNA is TGTGCCACCAGCAGAGAATACAGCTCTGGAAACACCATATATTTT. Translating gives CATSREYSSGNTIYF.

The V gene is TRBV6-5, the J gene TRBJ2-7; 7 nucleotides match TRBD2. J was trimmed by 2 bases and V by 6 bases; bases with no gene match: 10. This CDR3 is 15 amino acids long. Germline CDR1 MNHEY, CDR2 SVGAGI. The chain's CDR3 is CASRLKRDPTYEQYF. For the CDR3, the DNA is TGTGCCAGCAGACTTAAGCGGGACCCTACCTACGAGCAGTACTTC.

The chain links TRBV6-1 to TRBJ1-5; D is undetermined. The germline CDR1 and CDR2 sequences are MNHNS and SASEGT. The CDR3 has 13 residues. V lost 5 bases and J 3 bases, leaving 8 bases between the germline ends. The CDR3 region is CASSRKDNQPQHF. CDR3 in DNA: TGTGCCAGCAGTAGGAAGGACAATCAGCCCCAGCATTTT.

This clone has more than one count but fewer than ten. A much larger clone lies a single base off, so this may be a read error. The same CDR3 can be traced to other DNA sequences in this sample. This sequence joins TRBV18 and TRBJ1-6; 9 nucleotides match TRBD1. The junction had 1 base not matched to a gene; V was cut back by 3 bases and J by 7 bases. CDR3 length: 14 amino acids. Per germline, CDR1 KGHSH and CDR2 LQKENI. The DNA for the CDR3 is TGTGCCAGCTCACCCGACAGGGGGAATTCACCCCTCCACTTT. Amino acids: CASSPDRGNSPLHF.

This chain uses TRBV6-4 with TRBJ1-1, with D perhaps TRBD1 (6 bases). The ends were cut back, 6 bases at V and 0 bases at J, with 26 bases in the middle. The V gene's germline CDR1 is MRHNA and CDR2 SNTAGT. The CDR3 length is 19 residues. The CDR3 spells CASREGRAGALSLNTEAFF. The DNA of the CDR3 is TGTGCCAGCAGAGAAGGGCGCGCAGGGGCTCTTTCATTGAACACTGAAGCTTTCTTT.

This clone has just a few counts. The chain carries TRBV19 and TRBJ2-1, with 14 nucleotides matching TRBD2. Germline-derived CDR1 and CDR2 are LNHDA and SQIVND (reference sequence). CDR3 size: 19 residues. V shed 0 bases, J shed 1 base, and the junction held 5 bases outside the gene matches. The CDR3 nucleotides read TGTGCCAGTAGTATAGAGGGACTAGCGGGAGTGGGGTCCTACAATGAGCAGTTCTTC. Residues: CASSIEGLAGVGSYNEQFF.

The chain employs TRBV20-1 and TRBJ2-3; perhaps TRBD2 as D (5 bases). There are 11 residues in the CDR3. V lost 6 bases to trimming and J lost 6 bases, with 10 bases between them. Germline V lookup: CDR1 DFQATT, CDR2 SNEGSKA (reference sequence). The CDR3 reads CSAAPGDTQYF. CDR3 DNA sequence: TGCAGTGCCGCCCCGGGGGATACGCAGTATTTT.

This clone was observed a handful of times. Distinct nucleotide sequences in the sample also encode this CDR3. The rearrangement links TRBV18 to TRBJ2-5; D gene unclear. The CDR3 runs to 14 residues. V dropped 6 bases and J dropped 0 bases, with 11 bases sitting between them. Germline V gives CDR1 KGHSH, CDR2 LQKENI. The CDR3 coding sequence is TGTGCCAGCTCTCCAGGTCCGTACCAAGAGACCCAGTACTTC. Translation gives CASSPGPYQETQYF. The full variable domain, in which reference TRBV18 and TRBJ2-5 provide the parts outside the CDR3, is NAGVMQNPRHLVRRRGQEARLRCSPMKGHSHVYWYRQLPEEGLKFMVYLQKENIIDESGMPKERFSAEFPKEGPSILRIQQVVRGDSAAYFCASSPGPYQETQYFGPGTRLLVL.

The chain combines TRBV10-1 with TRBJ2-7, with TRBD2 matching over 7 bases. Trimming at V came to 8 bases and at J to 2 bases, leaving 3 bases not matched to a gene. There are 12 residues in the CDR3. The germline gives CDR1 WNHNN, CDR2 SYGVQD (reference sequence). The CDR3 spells CASGGGPYEQYF. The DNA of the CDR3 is TGCGCCAGCGGCGGGGGACCCTACGAGCAGTACTTC.

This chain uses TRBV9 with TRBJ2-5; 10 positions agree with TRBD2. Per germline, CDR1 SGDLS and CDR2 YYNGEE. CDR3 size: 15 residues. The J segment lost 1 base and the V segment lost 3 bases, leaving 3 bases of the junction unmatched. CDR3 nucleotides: TGTGCCAGCAGCGGGGTAGCGGGGGGCCAAGAGACCCAGTACTTC. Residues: CASSGVAGGQETQYF.

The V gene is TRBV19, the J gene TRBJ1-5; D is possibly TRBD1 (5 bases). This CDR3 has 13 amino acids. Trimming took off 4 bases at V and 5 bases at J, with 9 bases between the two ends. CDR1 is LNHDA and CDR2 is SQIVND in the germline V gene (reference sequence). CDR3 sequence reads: CASSKDKYQPQHF. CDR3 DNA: TGTGCCAGTAGTAAGGACAAATATCAGCCCCAGCATTTT.

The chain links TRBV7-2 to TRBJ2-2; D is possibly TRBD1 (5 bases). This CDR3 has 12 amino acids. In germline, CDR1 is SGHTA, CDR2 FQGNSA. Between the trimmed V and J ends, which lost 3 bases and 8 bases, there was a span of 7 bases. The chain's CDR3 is CASSLGLGELFF. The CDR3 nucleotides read TGTGCCAGCAGCTTGGGGCTAGGGGAGCTGTTTTTT.

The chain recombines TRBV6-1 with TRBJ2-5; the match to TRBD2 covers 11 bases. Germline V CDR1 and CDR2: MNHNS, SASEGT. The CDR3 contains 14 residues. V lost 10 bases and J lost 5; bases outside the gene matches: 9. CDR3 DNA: TGTGCCACCTCTCCTACTAGCGGGAGCGAGACCCAGTACTTC. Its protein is CATSPTSGSETQYF.

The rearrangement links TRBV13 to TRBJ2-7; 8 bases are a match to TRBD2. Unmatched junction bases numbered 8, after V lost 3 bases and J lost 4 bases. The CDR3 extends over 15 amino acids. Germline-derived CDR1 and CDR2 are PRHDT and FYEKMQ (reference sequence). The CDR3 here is CASSFGPLAGYEQYF. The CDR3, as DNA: TGTGCCAGCAGCTTTGGCCCGCTAGCGGGTTACGAGCAGTACTTC.

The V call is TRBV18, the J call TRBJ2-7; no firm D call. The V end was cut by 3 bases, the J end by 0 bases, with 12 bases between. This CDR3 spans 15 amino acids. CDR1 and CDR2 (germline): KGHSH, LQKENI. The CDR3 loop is CASSPGTVSSYEQYF. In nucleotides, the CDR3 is TGTGCCAGCTCACCGGGAACAGTGAGCTCCTACGAGCAGTACTTC.

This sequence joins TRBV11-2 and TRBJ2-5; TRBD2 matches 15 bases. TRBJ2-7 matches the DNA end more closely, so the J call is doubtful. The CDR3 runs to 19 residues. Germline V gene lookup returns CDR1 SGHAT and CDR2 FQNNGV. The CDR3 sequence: CASSLARTSGRALRNEQYF. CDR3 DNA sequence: TGTGCCAGCAGCTTAGCCCGGACTAGCGGGAGGGCCCTCAGGAACGAGCAGTACTTC.